The present T cell receptor (beta chain) was sequenced within a study of breast tumors, draining lymph nodes, adjacent tissues. TCRdb reanalysed the multiplex PCR reads using MiXCR and keeps one entry per CDR3 protein. The sample records roughly 130,000 distinct CDR3 sequences, just under 20% being singletons. There are many counts of this clonotype. What it binds is unknown. Axillary draining lymph nodes of breast cancer patients supplied the node samples. Study results and limitations: Tumor TCR diversity was below lymph nodes but above nontumor tissue. Luminal-like breast cancer showed significantly higher tumor–nontumor repertoire similarity than basal-like. That most tumor T cells come from lymph nodes remained unproven. Data fit most tumor T cells coming from lymph node, expanding in tumor.

This CDR3 is built from 17 residues. V lost 0 bases and J lost 8; bases outside the gene matches: 13. Per the germline V gene, CDR1 is SGHRS and CDR2 is YFSETQ. This chain uses TRBV5-1 with TRBJ2-1; TRBD2 matches at 8 bases. Specimen: axillary lymph node tissue. This sequence was found in a female donor with breast cancer. Some clones in this sample may be carry-over from other donors' samples. CDR3 nucleotides: TGCGCCAGCAGCTTGGGGGGCCTAGCGGGCTTTATGGATGAGCAGTTCTTC. Amino acid sequence: CASSLGGLAGFMDEQFF.